These 20 T cell receptor beta chains were all obtained from the same sample, sequenced in a study of spatial heterogeneity in lung cancer. The time point is: blood at routine non-recurrence follow-up after resection. A single record per CDR3 protein comes from TCRdb applying MiXCR to the 5' RACE reads. Here the sample spans about 70,000 distinct CDR3 sequences, 8% to 9.5% being singletons. This specimen was PBMCs, taken at follow-up. The receptors derive from a female donor with early-stage non-small cell lung cancer.

This clonotype was observed at least ten times. The V and J genes are TRBV4-2 and TRBJ2-2; the D gene is possibly TRBD1 (6 bases). Germline V CDR1 and CDR2: LGHNA, YNFKEQ. Trimming removed 0 bases from V and 4 bases from J, with 15 bases in between. This CDR3 region has 17 residues. CDR3 region: CASSQDPPGQITGELFF. CDR3 in DNA: TGTGCCAGCAGCCAAGATCCACCTGGACAGATCACCGGGGAGCTGTTTTTT.

This clonotype was recorded at least ten times. J is TRBJ2-1 and V is TRBV3-1; a weak D match, TRBD2 (5 bases). In germline, CDR1 is LGHDT, CDR2 YNNKEL (reference sequence). The CDR3 contains 15 residues. Trimming removed 5 bases at V and 5 bases at J, with 16 bases between. In DNA form, the CDR3 reads TGTGCCAGCAGCGGCACCTGGGGAGCGGACAATGAGCAGTTCTTC. It codes for CASSGTWGADNEQFF.

This chain links TRBV5-6 with TRBJ1-2; tentatively, D is TRBD1 (5 bases). With 4 bases removed from V and 5 bases from J, the gap between germline ends came to 9 bases. The CDR3 has 12 residues. Germline V gene data show CDR1 as SGHDT and CDR2 as YYEEEE. CDR3 sequence: CASSVGGYGYTF. DNA for the CDR3: TGTGCCAGCAGCGTGGGGGGTTATGGCTACACCTTC.

This clonotype was counted many times. The genes are TRBV24-1 and TRBJ1-2, with D perhaps matching TRBD1 (5 bases). Germline assignment: CDR1 KGHDR and CDR2 SFDVKD. The V gene lost 10 bases and the J gene lost 2 bases, with 16 bases spanning the gap. CDR3 length: 14 amino acids. CDR3 sequence reads: CATGSGAGNYGYTF. Written as DNA, the CDR3 is TGTGCCACGGGAAGCGGGGCTGGGAACTATGGCTACACCTTC.

This clonotype was recorded at least ten times. The V and J genes are TRBV28 and TRBJ2-7; 9 bases are a match to TRBD1. Unmatched junction bases numbered 4, after V lost 7 bases and J lost 3 bases. Germline loops: CDR1 MDHEN, CDR2 SYDVKM. The CDR3 consists of 13 residues. CDR3 region: CASNPGQGYEQYF. The CDR3 nucleotides are TGTGCCAGCAACCCGGGACAGGGCTACGAGCAGTACTTC. The complete variable domain, with remaining parts taken from reference TRBV28 and TRBJ2-7, reads DVKVTQSSRYLVKRTGEKVFLECVQDMDHENMFWYRQDPGLGLRLIYFSYDVKMKEKGDIPEGYSVSREKKERFSLILESASTNQTSMYLCASNPGQGYEQYFGPGTRLTVT.

The table lists this clonotype with a few counts. The chain is built from TRBV5-1 and TRBJ2-3, with 11 bases aligning to TRBD2. CDR1 and CDR2 from the germline V gene are SGHRS and YFSETQ. The length of the CDR3 is 16 residues. The V segment lost 3 bases and the J segment 2 bases; nucleotides outside the gene matches: 5. Here the CDR3 reads CASSSGTSGFTDTQYF. CDR3 DNA: TGCGCCAGCAGCTCAGGGACTAGCGGATTCACAGATACGCAGTATTTT.

This clonotype was recorded at least ten times. The J gene is TRBJ2-2, the V gene TRBV5-1; the D gene could be TRBD1 or TRBD2 (5 bases each). The CDR3 sequence is 15 residues long. V was cut by 4 bases and J by 0 bases, with 10 bases left in between. Per the germline V gene, CDR1 is SGHRS and CDR2 is YFSETQ. CDR3 nucleotides: TGCGCCAGCAGCCCGGGGACCGCGAACACCGGGGAGCTGTTTTTT. It yields the protein CASSPGTANTGELFF. The whole variable domain, filled in from reference TRBV5-1 and TRBJ2-2, reads KAGVTQTPRYLIKTRGQQVTLSCSPISGHRSVSWYQQTPGQGLQFLFEYFSETQRNKGNFPGRFSGRQFSNSRSEMNVSTLELGDSALYLCASSPGTANTGELFFGEGSRLTVL.

The V and J genes are TRBV12-3 or TRBV12-4 and TRBJ1-2, with a weak D call TRBD1 (5 bases). The V end lost 6 bases, the J end lost 4 bases, and 18 bases lay between the germline ends. The CDR3 is 15 amino acids. CDR3 sequence: CASSLGRSILYGYTF. DNA of the CDR3: TGTGCCAGCAGCTTGGGACGGAGCATCCTCTATGGCTACACCTTC.

This clonotype was observed at least ten times. This chain connects TRBV6-5 to TRBJ2-1; a weak D match, TRBD2 (5 bases). Germline lookup yields CDR1 MNHEY and CDR2 SVGAGI. CDR3 length: 14 residues. The germline V and J ends were trimmed by 6 bases and 0 bases, with 9 bases remaining between them. In DNA, the CDR3 is TGTGCCAGCAGGCTAGCAGACTCCTACAATGAGCAGTTCTTC. The encoded protein is CASRLADSYNEQFF.

This clonotype was found a few times. This rearrangement joins TRBV10-3 to TRBJ1-2; TRBD1 is a possible D gene (5 bases). The germline CDR1 and CDR2 sequences are ENHRY and SYGVKD. V was cut by 0 bases and J by 4 bases, with 9 bases left in between. There are 14 residues in the CDR3. CDR3 loop: CAISESGTGYGYTF. The CDR3 nucleotides are TGTGCCATCAGTGAGTCAGGGACCGGCTATGGCTACACCTTC.

There are many counts of this clonotype. The J gene is TRBJ1-5, the V gene TRBV6-6; TRBD1 aligns across 7 bases. CDR3 length: 18 amino acids. Trimming removed 5 bases from V and 1 base from J; junction bases left unmatched: 14. Germline CDR1 MNHNY, CDR2 SVGAGI (reference sequence). This CDR3 is CASSSTDRVGRSNQPQHF. DNA of the CDR3: TGTGCCAGCAGTAGCACCGACAGGGTTGGAAGGAGCAATCAGCCCCAGCATTTT.

This clonotype came up many times. This chain joins TRBV28 and TRBJ1-1; possible D gene TRBD1, 6 bases. V was trimmed by 7 bases and J by 2 bases, leaving 17 bases between them. From germline, CDR1 is MDHEN and CDR2 SYDVKM. The CDR3 has 15 amino acids. The CDR3 nucleotides are TGTGCCAGCACCAAAGGGGGGTCATACAACACTGAAGCTTTCTTT. This codes for CASTKGGSYNTEAFF.

The CDR3 region has the DNA TGTGCCAGCAGTGAGTGGTCGGTTTCCGAGCAGTACTTC. It specifies CASSEWSVSEQYF. This chain connects TRBV2 to TRBJ2-7; D ambiguous. Germline V gene sequence: CDR1 SNHLY, CDR2 FYNNEI. The CDR3 runs 13 residues. The V end was cut by 3 bases, the J end by 6 bases, with 12 bases between.

The table lists this clonotype with a count of one. The chain employs TRBV7-9 and TRBJ2-1; a possible D gene is TRBD2 (5 bases). The ends were cut back, 3 bases at V and 5 bases at J, with 11 bases in the middle. Germline V gene lookup returns CDR1 SEHNR and CDR2 FQNEAQ (reference sequence). This CDR3 has 14 residues. The CDR3 DNA follows: TGTGCCAGCAGCTTCCGGGGAGCGCACAATGAGCAGTTCTTC. Amino acids: CASSFRGAHNEQFF. The entire variable domain, with the rest obtained from reference TRBV7-9 and TRBJ2-1, is as follows: DTGVSQNPRHKITKRGQNVTFRCDPISEHNRLYWYRQTLGQGPEFLTYFQNEAQLEKSRLLSDRFSAERPKGSFSTLEIQRTEQGDSAMYLCASSFRGAHNEQFFGPGTRLTVL.

In the case of this clonotype: A much larger clone lies one base from this, so it may be a read error. The chain has TRBV28 and TRBJ1-5; D unclear. Germline V gene lookup returns CDR1 MDHEN and CDR2 SYDVKM. The length of the CDR3 is 16 residues. The V gene lost 6 bases and the J gene lost 0 bases, with 15 bases spanning the gap. CDR3 loop: CASSSTRYYSNQPQHF. Here the CDR3 DNA reads TGTGCCAGCAGCTCGACAAGGTACTATAGCAATCAGCCCCAGCATTTT. Drawing the rest from reference TRBV28 and TRBJ1-5, the complete variable domain is DVKVTQSSRYLVKRTGEKVFLECVQDMDHENMFWYRQDPGLGLRLIYFSYDVKMKEKGDIPEGYSVSREKKERFSLILESASTNQTSMYLCASSSTRYYSNQPQHFGDGTRLSIL.

This clonotype has at least ten counts. The rearrangement joins TRBV7-3 to TRBJ2-3, with 14 bases lining up with TRBD2. Trimming cost V 5 bases and J 2 bases; bases outside gene matches: 9. CDR1 is SGHTA and CDR2 is FQGTGA in the germline V gene. The CDR3 is 18 amino acids. CDR3 residues: CASSHLPGLAGATDTQYF. The DNA of the CDR3 is TGTGCCAGCAGCCACCTTCCGGGACTAGCGGGGGCCACAGATACGCAGTATTTT.

This clonotype was recorded many times. The chain uses TRBV10-3 and TRBJ2-1; 7 nucleotides match TRBD1. Trimming removed 0 bases from V and 6 bases from J; junction bases left unmatched: 26. The length of the CDR3 is 22 residues. Germline-derived CDR1 and CDR2 are ENHRY and SYGVKD. The CDR3 spells CAISESKTGIFGGGEQSNEQFF. CDR3 DNA sequence: TGTGCCATCAGTGAGTCGAAGACAGGGATTTTTGGTGGAGGAGAGCAGAGCAATGAGCAGTTCTTC.

V usage is TRBV12-3 or TRBV12-4 and J usage is TRBJ1-5, with a weak D call TRBD1 (6 bases). V lost 3 bases and J 7 bases, leaving 10 bases between the germline ends. The CDR3 is 13 amino acids. Here the CDR3 DNA reads TGTGCCAGCAGTTTGAACAGGGACCAGCCCCAGCATTTT. Its protein product is CASSLNRDQPQHF.

There are a few counts of this clonotype. The V and J genes are TRBV20-1 and TRBJ2-2; 8 bases line up with TRBD1. Germline values: CDR1 DFQATT, CDR2 SNEGSKA (reference sequence). This CDR3 spans 16 amino acids. V gave up 0 bases and J gave up 4 bases; unmatched junction bases: 7. As DNA, the CDR3 is TGCAGTGCTAGAGATCGGCAGGGGGCTGTCACCGGGGAGCTGTTTTTT. Translation gives CSARDRQGAVTGELFF.

Many counts were recorded for this clonotype. The chain recombines TRBV27 with TRBJ2-5, with D perhaps matching TRBD1 (6 bases). Germline V gene data show CDR1 as MNHEY and CDR2 as SMNVEV (reference sequence). Trimming pared 6 bases from V and 5 bases from J, leaving 13 bases between. This CDR3 comprises 13 residues. The CDR3 nucleotides read TGTGCCAGCAGGAGACAGGTTTTGGAGACCCAGTACTTC. It is translated as CASRRQVLETQYF.